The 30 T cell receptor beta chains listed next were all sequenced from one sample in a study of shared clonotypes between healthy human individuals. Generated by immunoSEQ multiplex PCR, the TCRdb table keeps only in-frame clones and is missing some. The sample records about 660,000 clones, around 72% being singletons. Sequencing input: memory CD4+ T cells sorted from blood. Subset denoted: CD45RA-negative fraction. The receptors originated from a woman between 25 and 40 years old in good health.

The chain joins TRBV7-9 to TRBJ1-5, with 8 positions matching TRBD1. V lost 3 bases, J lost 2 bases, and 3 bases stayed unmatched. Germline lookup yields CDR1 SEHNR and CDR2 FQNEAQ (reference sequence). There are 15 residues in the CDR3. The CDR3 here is CASSLGGQGNQPQHF. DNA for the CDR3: TGTGCCAGCAGCTTGGGGGGACAGGGCAATCAGCCCCAGCATTTT.

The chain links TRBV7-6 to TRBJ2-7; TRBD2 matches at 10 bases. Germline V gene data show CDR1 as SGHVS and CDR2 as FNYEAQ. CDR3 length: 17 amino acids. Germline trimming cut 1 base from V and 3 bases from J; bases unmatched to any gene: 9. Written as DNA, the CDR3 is TGTGCCAGCAGCTTAGGTGCTAGCGGGAGATCCGGCTACGAGCAGTACTTC. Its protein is CASSLGASGRSGYEQYF.

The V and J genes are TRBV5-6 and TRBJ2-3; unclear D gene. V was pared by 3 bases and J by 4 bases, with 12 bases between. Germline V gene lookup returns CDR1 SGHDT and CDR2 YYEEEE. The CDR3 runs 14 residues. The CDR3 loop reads CASSSFRRPDTQYF. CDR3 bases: TGTGCCAGCAGCTCGTTCAGGAGACCAGATACGCAGTATTTT.

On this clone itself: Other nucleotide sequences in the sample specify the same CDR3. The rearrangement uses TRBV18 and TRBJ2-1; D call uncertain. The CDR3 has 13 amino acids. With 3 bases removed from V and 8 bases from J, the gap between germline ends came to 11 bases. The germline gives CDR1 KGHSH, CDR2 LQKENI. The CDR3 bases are TGTGCCAGCTCACCGGGGTTGGACGATGAGCAGTTCTTC. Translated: CASSPGLDDEQFF.

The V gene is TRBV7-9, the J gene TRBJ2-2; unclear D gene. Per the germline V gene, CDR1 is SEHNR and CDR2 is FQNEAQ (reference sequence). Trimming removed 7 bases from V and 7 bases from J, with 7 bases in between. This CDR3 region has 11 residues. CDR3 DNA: TGTGCCAGCACCATCGGCGGGGAGCTGTTTTTT. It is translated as CASTIGGELFF.

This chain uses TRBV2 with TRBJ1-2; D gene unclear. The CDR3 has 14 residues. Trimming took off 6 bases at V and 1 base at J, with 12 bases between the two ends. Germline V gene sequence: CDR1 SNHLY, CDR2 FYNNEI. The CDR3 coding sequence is TGTGCCAGCAGAACGAGAACGGGTAACTATGGCTACACCTTC. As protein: CASRTRTGNYGYTF.

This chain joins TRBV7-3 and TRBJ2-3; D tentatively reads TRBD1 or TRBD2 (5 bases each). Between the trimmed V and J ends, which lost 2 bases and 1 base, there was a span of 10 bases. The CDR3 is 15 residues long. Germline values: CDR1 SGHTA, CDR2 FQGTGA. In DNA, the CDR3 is TGTGCCAGCAGCTTACTGGGGGTTGGCACAGATACGCAGTATTTT. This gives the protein CASSLLGVGTDTQYF.

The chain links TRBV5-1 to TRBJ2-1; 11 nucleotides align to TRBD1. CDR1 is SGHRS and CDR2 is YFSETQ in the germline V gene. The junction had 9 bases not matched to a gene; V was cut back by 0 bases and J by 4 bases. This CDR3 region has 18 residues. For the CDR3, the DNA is TGCGCCAGCAGCTTGGGTTGGGCCGGGACAGGGGGATACAATGAGCAGTTCTTC. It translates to CASSLGWAGTGGYNEQFF.

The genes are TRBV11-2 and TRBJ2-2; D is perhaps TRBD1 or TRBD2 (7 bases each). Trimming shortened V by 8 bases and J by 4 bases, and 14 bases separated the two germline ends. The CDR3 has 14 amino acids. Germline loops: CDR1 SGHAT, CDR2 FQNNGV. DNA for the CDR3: TGTGCCAGCGGGGGGGACAGCCGCACCGGGGAGCTGTTTTTT. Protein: CASGGDSRTGELFF. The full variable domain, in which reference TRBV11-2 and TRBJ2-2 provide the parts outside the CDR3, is EAGVAQSPRYKIIEKRQSVAFWCNPISGHATLYWYQQILGQGPKLLIQFQNNGVVDDSQLPKDRFSAERLKGVDSTLKIQPAKLEDSAVYLCASGGDSRTGELFFGEGSRLTVL.

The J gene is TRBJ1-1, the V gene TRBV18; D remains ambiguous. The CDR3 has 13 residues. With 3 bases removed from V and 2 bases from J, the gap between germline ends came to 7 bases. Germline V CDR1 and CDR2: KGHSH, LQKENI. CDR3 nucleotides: TGTGCCAGCTCACCTTCGATAAACACTGAAGCTTTCTTT. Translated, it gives CASSPSINTEAFF. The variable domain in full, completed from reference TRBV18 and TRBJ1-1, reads NAGVMQNPRHLVRRRGQEARLRCSPMKGHSHVYWYRQLPEEGLKFMVYLQKENIIDESGMPKERFSAEFPKEGPSILRIQQVVRGDSAAYFCASSPSINTEAFFGQGTRLTVV.

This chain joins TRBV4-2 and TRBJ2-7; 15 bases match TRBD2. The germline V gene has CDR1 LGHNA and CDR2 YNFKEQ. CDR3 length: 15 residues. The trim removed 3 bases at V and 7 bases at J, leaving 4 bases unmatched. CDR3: CASSQGGLAGGEQYF. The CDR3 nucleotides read TGTGCCAGCAGCCAGGGGGGACTAGCGGGAGGTGAGCAGTACTTC.

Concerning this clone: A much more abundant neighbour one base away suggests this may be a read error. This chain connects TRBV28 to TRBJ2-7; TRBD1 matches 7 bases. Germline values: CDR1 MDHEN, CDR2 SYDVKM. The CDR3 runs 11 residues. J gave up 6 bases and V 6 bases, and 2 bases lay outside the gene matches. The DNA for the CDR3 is TGTGCCAGCAGCCGACAGGGCGAGCAGTACTTC. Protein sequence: CASSRQGEQYF.

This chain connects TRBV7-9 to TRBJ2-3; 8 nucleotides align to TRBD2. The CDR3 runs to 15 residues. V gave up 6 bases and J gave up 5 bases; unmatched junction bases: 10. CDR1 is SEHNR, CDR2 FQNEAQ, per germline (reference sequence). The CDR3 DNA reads TGTGCCAGCAGTCCGGGACTAGATGGATTAGATACGCAGTATTTT. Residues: CASSPGLDGLDTQYF.

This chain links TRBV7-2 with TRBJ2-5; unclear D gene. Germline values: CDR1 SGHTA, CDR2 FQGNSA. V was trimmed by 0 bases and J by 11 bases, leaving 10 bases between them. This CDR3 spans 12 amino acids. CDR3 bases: TGTGCCAGCAGCTTAGCACTCCAGGAGCAGTACTTC. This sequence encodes CASSLALQEQYF.

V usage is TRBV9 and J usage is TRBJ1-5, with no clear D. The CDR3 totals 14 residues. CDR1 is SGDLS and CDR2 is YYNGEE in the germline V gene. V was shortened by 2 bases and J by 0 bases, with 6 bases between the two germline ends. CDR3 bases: TGTGCCAGCAGCGTCTTGGATAGCAATCAGCCCCAGCATTTT. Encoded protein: CASSVLDSNQPQHF.

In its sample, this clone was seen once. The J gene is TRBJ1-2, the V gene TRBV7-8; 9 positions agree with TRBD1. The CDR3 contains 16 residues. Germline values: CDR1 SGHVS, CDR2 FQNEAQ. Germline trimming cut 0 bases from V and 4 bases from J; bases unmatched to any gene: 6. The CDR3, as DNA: TGTGCCAGCAGCTTAGCGGGGGGACAGGGAAGCTATGGCTACACCTTC. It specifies CASSLAGGQGSYGYTF.

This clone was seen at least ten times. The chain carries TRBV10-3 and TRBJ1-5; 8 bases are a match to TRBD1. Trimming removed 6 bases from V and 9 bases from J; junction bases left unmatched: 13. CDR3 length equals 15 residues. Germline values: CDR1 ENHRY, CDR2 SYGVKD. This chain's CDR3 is CAISETDRVGAPQHF. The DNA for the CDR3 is TGTGCCATCAGCGAGACGGACAGGGTGGGAGCGCCCCAGCATTTT.

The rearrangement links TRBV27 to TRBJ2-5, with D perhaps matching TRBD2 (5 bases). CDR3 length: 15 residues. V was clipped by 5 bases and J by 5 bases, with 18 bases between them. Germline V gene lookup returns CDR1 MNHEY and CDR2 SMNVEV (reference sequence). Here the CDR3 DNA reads TGTGCCAGCAGTAGTCCCGGACTCGGCGCGGAGACCCAGTACTTC. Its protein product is CASSSPGLGAETQYF.

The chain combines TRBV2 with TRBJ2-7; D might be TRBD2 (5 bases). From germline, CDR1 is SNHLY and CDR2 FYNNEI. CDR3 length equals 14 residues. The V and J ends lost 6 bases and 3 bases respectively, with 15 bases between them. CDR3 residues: CASSSPPGDYEQYF. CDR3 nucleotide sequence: TGTGCCAGCAGCAGTCCCCCCGGGGACTACGAGCAGTACTTC.

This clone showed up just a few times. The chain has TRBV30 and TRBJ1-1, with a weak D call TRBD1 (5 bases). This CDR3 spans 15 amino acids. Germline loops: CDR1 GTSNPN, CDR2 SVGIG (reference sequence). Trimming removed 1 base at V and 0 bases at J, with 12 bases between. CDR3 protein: CAWSAADSMNTEAFF. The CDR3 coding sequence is TGTGCCTGGAGTGCCGCCGACAGCATGAACACTGAAGCTTTCTTT.

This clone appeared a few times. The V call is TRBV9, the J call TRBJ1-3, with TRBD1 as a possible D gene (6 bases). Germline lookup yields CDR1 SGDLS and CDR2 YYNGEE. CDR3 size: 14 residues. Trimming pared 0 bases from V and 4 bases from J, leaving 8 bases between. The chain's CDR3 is CASSVEGTGNTIYF. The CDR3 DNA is TGTGCCAGCAGCGTAGAAGGGACAGGAAACACCATATATTTT.

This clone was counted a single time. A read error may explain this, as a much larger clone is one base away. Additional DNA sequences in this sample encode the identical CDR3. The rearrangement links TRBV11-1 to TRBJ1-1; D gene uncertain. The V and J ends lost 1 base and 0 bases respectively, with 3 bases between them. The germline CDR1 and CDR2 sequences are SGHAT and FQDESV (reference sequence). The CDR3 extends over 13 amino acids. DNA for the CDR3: TGTGCCAGCAGCTTAGACATGAACACTGAAGCTTTCTTT. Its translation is CASSLDMNTEAFF.

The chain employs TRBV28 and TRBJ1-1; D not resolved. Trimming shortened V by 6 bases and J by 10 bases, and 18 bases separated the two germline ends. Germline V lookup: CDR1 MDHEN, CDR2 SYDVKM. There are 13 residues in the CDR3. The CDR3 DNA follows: TGTGCCAGCAGGACCCCGAATCAACTGGGAGCTTTCTTT. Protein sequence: CASRTPNQLGAFF.

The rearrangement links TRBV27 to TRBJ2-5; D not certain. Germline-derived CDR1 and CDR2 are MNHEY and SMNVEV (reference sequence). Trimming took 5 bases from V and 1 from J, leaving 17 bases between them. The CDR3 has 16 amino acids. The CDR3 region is CASSPAEGRGQETQYF. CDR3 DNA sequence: TGTGCCAGCAGTCCCGCCGAAGGGCGCGGCCAAGAGACCCAGTACTTC.

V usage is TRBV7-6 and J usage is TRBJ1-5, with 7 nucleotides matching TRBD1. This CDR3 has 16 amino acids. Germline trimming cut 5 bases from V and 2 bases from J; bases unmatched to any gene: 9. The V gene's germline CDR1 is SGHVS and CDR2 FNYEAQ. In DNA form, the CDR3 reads TGTGCCAGCAGCCACGGGACAGAGATGGGCAATCAGCCCCAGCATTTT. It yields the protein CASSHGTEMGNQPQHF.

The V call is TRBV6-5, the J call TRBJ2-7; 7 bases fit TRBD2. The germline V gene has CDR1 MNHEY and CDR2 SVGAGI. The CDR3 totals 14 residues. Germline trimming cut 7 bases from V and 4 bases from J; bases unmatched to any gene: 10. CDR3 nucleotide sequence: TGTGCCAGCACCAAAGGGGAGGGAGGGTACGAGCAGTACTTC. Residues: CASTKGEGGYEQYF.

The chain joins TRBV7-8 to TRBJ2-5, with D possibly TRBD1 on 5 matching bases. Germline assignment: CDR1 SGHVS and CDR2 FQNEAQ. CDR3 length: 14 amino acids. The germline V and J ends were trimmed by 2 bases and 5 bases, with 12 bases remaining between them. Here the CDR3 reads CASSLRVAGETQYF. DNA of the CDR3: TGTGCCAGCAGCTTAAGGGTGGCAGGGGAGACCCAGTACTTC.

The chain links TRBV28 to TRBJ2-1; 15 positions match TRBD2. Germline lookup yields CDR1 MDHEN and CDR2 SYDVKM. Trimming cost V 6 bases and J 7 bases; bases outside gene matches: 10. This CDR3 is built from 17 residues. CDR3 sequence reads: CASSYNSGTSGRNEQFF. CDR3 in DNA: TGTGCCAGCAGCTATAATTCCGGGACTAGCGGGAGGAATGAGCAGTTCTTC.

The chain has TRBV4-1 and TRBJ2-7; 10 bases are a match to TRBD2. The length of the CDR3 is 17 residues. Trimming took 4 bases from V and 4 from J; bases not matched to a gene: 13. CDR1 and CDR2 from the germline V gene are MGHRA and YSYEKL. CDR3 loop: CASSLGGASGSLYEQYF. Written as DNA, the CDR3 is TGCGCCAGCAGCCTCGGTGGGGCTAGCGGGAGTTTGTACGAGCAGTACTTC.

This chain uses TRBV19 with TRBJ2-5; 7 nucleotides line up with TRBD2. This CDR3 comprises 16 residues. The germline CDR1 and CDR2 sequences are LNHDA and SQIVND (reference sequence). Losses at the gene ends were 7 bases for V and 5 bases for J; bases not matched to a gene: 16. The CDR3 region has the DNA TGTGCCAGTACCCCATCTCGGACTAGAACCCAGGAGACCCAGTACTTC. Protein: CASTPSRTRTQETQYF.